The text below deals with one T cell receptor beta chain. The antigen is unknown. Other DNA sequences in the sample encode the same CDR3. Libraries were prepared by immunoSEQ multiplex PCR; TCRdb keeps only in-frame clonotypes and omits some of them. Of 2 million to 2.5 million clones listed, under 95% are singletons. This specimen comes from a study of shared clonotypes between healthy human individuals. Study results and caveats: Around 4.7% was the fraction of naive CD4 clonotypes found shared across several donors. Clonotypes shared by all four sorted-subset donors had higher generation probabilities than non-shared clonotypes.

Donors included only healthy HIV-negative adults lacking recent acute infections or vaccinations. CD4+ cells yielded CD45RA+ naive and CD45RA-negative memory subsets. Material: naive CD4+ T cells from PBMCs. Subset given: CD45RA+ positively selected. The receptor was isolated from a man younger than 35 in good health. Some clones in this sample may be carry-over from other donors' samples.

The CDR3 DNA sequence: TGTGCCAGCAGCTTAGATACGAACACCGGGGAGCTGTTTTTT. Protein sequence: CASSLDTNTGELFF. The chain combines TRBV11-3 with TRBJ2-2; D is undetermined. CDR3 size: 14 residues. From germline, CDR1 is SGHNT and CDR2 YENEEA. V dropped 0 bases and J dropped 0 bases, with 2 bases sitting between them.